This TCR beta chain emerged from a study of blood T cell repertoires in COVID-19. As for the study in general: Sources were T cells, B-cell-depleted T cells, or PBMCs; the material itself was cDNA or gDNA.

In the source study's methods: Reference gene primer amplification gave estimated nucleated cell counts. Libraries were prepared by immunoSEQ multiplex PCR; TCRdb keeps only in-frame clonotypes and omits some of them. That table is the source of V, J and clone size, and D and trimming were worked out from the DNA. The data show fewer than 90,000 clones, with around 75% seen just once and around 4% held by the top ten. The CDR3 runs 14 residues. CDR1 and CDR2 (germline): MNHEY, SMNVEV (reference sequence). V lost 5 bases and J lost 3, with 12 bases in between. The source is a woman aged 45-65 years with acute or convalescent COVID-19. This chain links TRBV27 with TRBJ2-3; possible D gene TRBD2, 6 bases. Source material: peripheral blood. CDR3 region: CASSRRTITDTQYF. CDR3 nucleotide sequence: TGTGCCAGCAGTCGAAGGACTATTACAGATACGCAGTATTTT.